This T cell receptor (beta chain) was captured by sequencing in a study of blood T cell repertoires in COVID-19. Background on the study: Samples came from the United States, Italy and Spain, spanning acute and convalescent COVID-19.

In the original analysis: Nucleated cell number was recorded as an estimate derived from reference gene primer amplification. The repertoire was sequenced with immunoSEQ multiplex PCR; TCRdb's copy has only in-frame clones and lacks some. V and J calls and clone size come straight from that table; D and trimming were deduced from the DNA. This sample has 100,000 to 120,000 clones, with about 72% found just once. A single count supports this clone. Looked up from germline, CDR1 is MNHEY and CDR2 is SVGAGI. The CDR3 length is 15 residues. Trimming cost V 6 bases and J 4 bases, with 16 bases left between them.

Sequencing was carried out using peripheral blood. V and J are TRBV6-5 and TRBJ1-3; D remains unclear. The TCR originated in a woman in her fifties or sixties with acute or convalescent COVID-19. The CDR3 nucleotides are TGTGCCAGCAGATTGGCCCTCTCGGGAGGAAACACCATATATTTT. Its translation: CASRLALSGGNTIYF.